A selection of T cell receptor beta chains follows, all from one sample in a study of T cells in Graves' hyperthyroidism and ophthalmopathy. TCRdb redid the calling of the multiplex PCR reads with MiXCR, one entry per CDR3 protein. Of around 520,000 distinct CDR3 sequences in the sample, approximately 15% were seen once. The sample taken for sequencing was blood. The receptors come from a middle-aged woman with Graves' hyperthyroidism. Both conserved end residues are part of each CDR3. A D gene is named only where the DNA matches it firmly. Clone size is given for some rows only: seen once, a few or many times, or a class if the clone is expanded.

V,D,size,J,DNA,CDR3
TRBV20-1,NA,many,TRBJ1-1,TGCAGTGCTAGAGCCAGTATGAACACTGAAGCTTTCTTT,CSARASMNTEAFF
TRBV28,NA,NA,TRBJ2-5,TGTGCCAGCAAGTTAGGAGGGCTGGCTTCAGAGACCCAGTACTTC,CASKLGGLASETQYF
TRBV9,TRBD2,many,TRBJ2-7,TGTGCCAGCGAGGCCGGCGGAGCGGGAGGGCCCTCCGAGCAGTACTTC,CASEAGGAGGPSEQYF
TRBV7-9,TRBD2,many,TRBJ2-7,TGTGCCAGCAGCTCATCCTTTAGCGGGGGCTACGAGCAGTACTTC,CASSSSFSGGYEQYF
TRBV29-1,NA,few,TRBJ2-1,TGCAGCGTTGGAGGGGACAATGAGCAGTTCTTC,CSVGGDNEQFF
TRBV5-4,TRBD2,NA,TRBJ2-3,TGTGCCAGCAGCTTTGCTAGCGGGAGAGTGACAGATACGCAGTATTTT,CASSFASGRVTDTQYF
TRBV5-1,NA,NA,TRBJ1-2,TGCGCCAGCAGCGACGGCGATAGAGGCTACACCTTC,CASSDGDRGYTF
TRBV2,TRBD1,few,TRBJ2-7,TGTGCCAGCAGCGGAGGACAGGAAGAGCAGTACTTC,CASSGGQEEQYF
TRBV20-1,TRBD1,many,TRBJ1-2,TGCAGTGCACGGACAGGGGGCAACTATGGCTACACCTTC,CSARTGGNYGYTF
TRBV28,TRBD1,many,TRBJ2-7,TGTGCCAGCAGGCTCGGGGGACAGGCGAGCTCCTACGAGCAGTACTTC,CASRLGGQASSYEQYF
TRBV5-5,TRBD1,many,TRBJ2-7,TGTGCCTTACACCGGGACAGGGTGCACGAGCAGTACTTC,CALHRDRVHEQYF
TRBV7-2,NA,NA,TRBJ2-3,TGTGCCAGCTCACCCCTATTAAGCACGCAGTATTTT,CASSPLLSTQYF
TRBV5-1,TRBD2,many,TRBJ2-1,TGCGCCAGCAGCCCATCCGGGACTAGCGGGTCTGAGCAGTTCTTC,CASSPSGTSGSEQFF
TRBV6-6,NA,many,TRBJ2-3,TGTGCCAGCAGTTACTCTTGGGGAACAGATACGCAGTATTTT,CASSYSWGTDTQYF
TRBV6-1,NA,NA,TRBJ2-7,TGTGCCAGCATTGACCCCCGGGGACATCCCTACGAGCAGTACTTC,CASIDPRGHPYEQYF
TRBV27,NA,NA,TRBJ2-2,TGTGCCAGCAGTTCTTATTTAGGGGAGCTGTTTTTT,CASSSYLGELFF
TRBV20-1,TRBD1,NA,TRBJ2-2,TGCAGTGTGACAGGGGGCATAGGCGGGGAGCTGTTTTTT,CSVTGGIGGELFF
TRBV27,TRBD2,NA,TRBJ2-1,TGTGCCAGCAGTGTTCCTAGCGGTCTGAGTGAGCAGTTCTTC,CASSVPSGLSEQFF
TRBV6-1,TRBD1,many,TRBJ2-3,TGTGCCAGCAGACAGGGGGCTGAAGATACGCAGTATTTT,CASRQGAEDTQYF
TRBV20-1,NA,NA,TRBJ1-1,TGCAGTGCTCACCGGACGGGGAACACTGAAGCTTTCTTT,CSAHRTGNTEAFF
TRBV28,NA,NA,TRBJ1-5,TGTGCCAGCATAACGTTGAGTGACGGGAACAATCAGCCCCAGCATTTT,CASITLSDGNNQPQHF
TRBV30,NA,NA,TRBJ1-5,TGTGCCTGGAGTGTCTTTCTGGGTACAGGTCAGCCCCAGCATTTT,CAWSVFLGTGQPQHF
TRBV3-1,NA,many,TRBJ2-4,TGTGCCAGCAGCCAAAACCTAGGGAACATTCAGTACTTC,CASSQNLGNIQYF
TRBV28,NA,few,TRBJ1-5,TGTGCCAGCAGTAACTCGGGATCGAGCAATCAGCCCCAGCATTTT,CASSNSGSSNQPQHF
TRBV20-1,TRBD2,many,TRBJ2-2,TGCAGTGCTAGGGACGGGACTAGCGTTTCCACCGGGGAGCTGTTTTTT,CSARDGTSVSTGELFF
TRBV28,TRBD1,many,TRBJ1-5,TGTGCCAGCACCCGACAGGGTCTTCAGCCCCAGCATTTT,CASTRQGLQPQHF
TRBV29-1,NA,few,TRBJ2-7,TGCAGCGTTGAAGTCGATAACACGGCTAGCTCCTACGAGCAGTACTTC,CSVEVDNTASSYEQYF
TRBV2,TRBD2,many,TRBJ2-3,TGTGCCAGCAGTGGGCTAGCGGGAGATGGTGACGATACGCAGTATTTT,CASSGLAGDGDDTQYF
TRBV6-1,TRBD2,many,TRBJ2-5,TGTGCCAGCAGTGCGCCTCGGACTAGCGGACAAGAGACCCAGTACTTC,CASSAPRTSGQETQYF
TRBV4-1,TRBD2,NA,TRBJ2-1,TGCGCCAGCAAGGAACTAGCGGGAGTGAGTAGCTCCTACAATGAGCAGTTCTTC,CASKELAGVSSSYNEQFF
TRBV30,TRBD2,many,TRBJ2-5,TGTGCCTGGAGTGTAGGACTAGCGGGAGAGACCCAGTACTTC,CAWSVGLAGETQYF
TRBV30,NA,NA,TRBJ2-1,TGTGCCTTAGAATACAGGGAATCCTACAATGAGCAGTTCTTC,CALEYRESYNEQFF
TRBV10-1,NA,many,TRBJ2-7,TGCGCCAGCAGTGTCTATCGGGAGCCCTACGAGCAGTACTTC,CASSVYREPYEQYF
TRBV28,TRBD2,many,TRBJ2-1,TGTGCCAGCAGTTCGGGACTAGCGGTAACTTCCTACAATGAGCAGTTCTTC,CASSSGLAVTSYNEQFF
TRBV20-1,NA,few,TRBJ1-2,TGCAGTGCTGATACAGGGTCCAGCTATGGCTACACCTTC,CSADTGSSYGYTF
TRBV6-6,NA,many,TRBJ2-1,TGTGCCAGCAGTTACGGGGCCGTATCGGCCCCCCCCTACAATGAGCAGTTCTTC,CASSYGAVSAPPYNEQFF
TRBV11-2,TRBD1,NA,TRBJ1-5,TGTGCCAGCAGCTTTGGGACAGGCCCCAATCAGCCCCAGCATTTT,CASSFGTGPNQPQHF